This TCR beta chain comes out of a study of control samples from healthy donors and cancer patients. This table comes from immunoSEQ multiplex PCR, and its TCRdb copy is limited to in-frame clones, with some not included. This table has approximately 160,000 clones, 91% appearing once. This receptor was taken from a woman aged 40 to 49 in good health. Material for sequencing was blood.

CDR3 DNA sequence: TGTGCCAGCAGTTATCAAGATACGCAGTATTTT. It is translated as CASSYQDTQYF. This chain links TRBV2 with TRBJ2-3; no clear D gene. Trimming shortened V by 5 bases and J by 5 bases, and 5 bases separated the two germline ends. The length of the CDR3 is 11 residues. Germline loops: CDR1 SNHLY, CDR2 FYNNEI.